The rows below give T cell receptor beta chains drawn from one sample of a study of cytomegalovirus exposure and HLA in healthy donors. Clones were sequenced by immunoSEQ multiplex PCR, and TCRdb holds only the in-frame ones, with some missing. The sample has about 70,000 clones, roughly nine tenths seen once. The sequenced material came from PBMCs. The receptors were sampled from a woman in her twenties or thirties in good health and CMV-seropositive. Each CDR3 is given with its conserved first and last residue. A D gene is named only where the DNA matches it firmly. Some rows have no size entry. The others give once, few or many, or a class for an expanded clone.

J	size	V	D	length	DNA	CDR3
TRBJ1-5	NA	TRBV18	NA	16	TGTGCCAGCTCACCGTCGGTCAGGGTAGATAATCAGCCCCAGCATTTT	CASSPSVRVDNQPQHF
TRBJ2-1	NA	TRBV18	NA	14	TGTGCCAGCTCCCCAACCCGCGGCGTCTTGGAGCAGTTCTTC	CASSPTRGVLEQFF
TRBJ2-7	NA	TRBV2	TRBD2	14	TGTGCCAGCAAGCTGGCGGGAGTGCCCTACGAGCAGTACTTC	CASKLAGVPYEQYF
TRBJ2-1	once	TRBV9	NA	14	TGTGCCAGCACACAAGGGACAAGGTGGAATGAGCAGTTCTTC	CASTQGTRWNEQFF
TRBJ2-7	NA	TRBV28	NA	15	TGTGCCAGCAGGTTGGGGCAGATCAGCTCCTACGAGCAGTACTTC	CASRLGQISSYEQYF
TRBJ1-2	once	TRBV28	TRBD1	16	TGTGCCAGCAGTCAGGTGACAGGGAGAAATTCCTATGGCTACACCTTC	CASSQVTGRNSYGYTF
TRBJ1-5	NA	TRBV15	NA	20	TGTGCCACCAGCAGAGATGTCCCCAGGTCAGCCACGGATAGCAATCAGCCCCAGCATTTT	CATSRDVPRSATDSNQPQHF
TRBJ1-1	NA	TRBV19	TRBD1	16	TGTGCCAGTAGGCTCGACAGGGGGCGGTGGGACACTGAAGCTTTCTTT	CASRLDRGRWDTEAFF
TRBJ2-3	NA	TRBV5-4	NA	12	TGTGCCAGCAGCAGAGAGACAGATACGCAGTATTTT	CASSRETDTQYF
TRBJ2-1	NA	TRBV5-4	NA	15	TGTGCCAGCAGCTCCTCCCTGAGCTCCTACAATGAGCAGTTCTTC	CASSSSLSSYNEQFF
TRBJ2-2	NA	TRBV18	NA	16	TGTGCCAGCCCAACGGCGTCCGGGGCGAACACCGGGGAGCTGTTTTTT	CASPTASGANTGELFF
TRBJ2-6	few	TRBV6-1	NA	15	TGTGCCAGCAGTGAAAAGAGCTCTGGGGCCAACGTCCTGACTTTC	CASSEKSSGANVLTF
TRBJ1-1	NA	TRBV25-1	TRBD1	15	TGTGCCAGCAGTCCCTCGGACAGGGCCGGGACTGAAGCTTTCTTT	CASSPSDRAGTEAFF
TRBJ1-1	NA	TRBV15	TRBD1	15	TGTGCCACCAGCCCGGACAGGGGAATGAACACTGAAGCTTTCTTT	CATSPDRGMNTEAFF
TRBJ2-3	NA	TRBV10-3	TRBD1	16	TGTGCCATCAGTGAGTCCACAGGGGGCGCTTCAGATACGCAGTATTTT	CAISESTGGASDTQYF
TRBJ2-1	NA	TRBV27	TRBD2	16	TGTGCCAGCAGTTTCTCTCCCAGTGGCGGGAGAAACGAGCAGTTCTTC	CASSFSPSGGRNEQFF
TRBJ1-2	NA	TRBV9	TRBD1	16	TGTGCCAGCAGCCCCCGGCGGACAGGGGGGAACTATGGCTACACCTTC	CASSPRRTGGNYGYTF
TRBJ1-5	NA	TRBV5-8	NA	15	TGTGCCAGCAGCAACGGACAGAAAATCAATCAGCCCCAGCATTTT	CASSNGQKINQPQHF
TRBJ1-1	once	TRBV6-5	NA	13	TGTGCCAGCAGGGAAGGAGGTCTCACTGAAGCTTTCTTT	CASREGGLTEAFF
TRBJ1-1	few	TRBV2	NA	11	TGTGCCAGCAGCGGGTACACTGAAGCTTTCTTT	CASSGYTEAFF
TRBJ2-7	NA	TRBV12-5	NA	13	TGTGCTAGTGGTTTGGTAAATAGCAGAGAGCAGTACTTC	CASGLVNSREQYF
TRBJ2-4	NA	TRBV6-5	NA	13	TGTGCCAGCAGGAAAACAGGGCAAAACATTCAGTACTTC	CASRKTGQNIQYF
TRBJ2-1	NA	TRBV18	TRBD2	18	TGTGCCAGCTCAGCGGGACTAGCGGGAGATCCCTCCTACAATGAGCAGTTCTTC	CASSAGLAGDPSYNEQFF
TRBJ2-1	once	TRBV27	TRBD2	16	TGTGCCAGCAGTTTATCTGTGCGGGAGATCTACAATGAGCAGTTCTTC	CASSLSVREIYNEQFF
TRBJ2-1	NA	TRBV7-6	TRBD2	15	TGTGCCAGCAGCCCATGGACTAGCGGTTACAATGAGCAGTTCTTC	CASSPWTSGYNEQFF
TRBJ2-5	NA	TRBV5-8	TRBD1	16	TGTGCCAGCAGCTTGGGCCCATCAGGGGGCCAAGAGACCCAGTACTTC	CASSLGPSGGQETQYF
TRBJ2-6	NA	TRBV19	TRBD1	18	TGTGCCAGTAGTGGGACAGGGGTCTTCTTCTCTGGGGCCAACGTCCTGACTTTC	CASSGTGVFFSGANVLTF
TRBJ1-2	NA	TRBV5-4	NA	17	TGTGCCAGCAGCTTGGCCGTCGACTCAACAGGGTCCAGCGGCTACACCTTC	CASSLAVDSTGSSGYTF
TRBJ2-7	few	TRBV7-2	NA	11	TGTGCCAGCCGCCGGGAAGCCGAGCAGTACTTC	CASRREAEQYF
TRBJ2-3	NA	TRBV28	NA	14	TGTGCCAGCTTCACCCAGGGGCGCACAGATACGCAGTATTTT	CASFTQGRTDTQYF
TRBJ2-7	NA	TRBV28	TRBD2	16	TGTGCCAGCAGTCTAATAGCGGGAGGGCCTTCTTCCGAGCAGTACTTC	CASSLIAGGPSSEQYF
TRBJ2-7	NA	TRBV27	NA	15	TGTGCCAGCAGTTTTGTAGGCGGGCGGAATTACGAGCAGTACTTC	CASSFVGGRNYEQYF
TRBJ1-1	NA	TRBV2	NA	14	TGTGCCAGCAGTGAGGAGGGTATGAACACTGAAGCTTTCTTT	CASSEEGMNTEAFF